Sequencing of this T cell receptor beta chain was carried out in a study of T cells in localized non-small cell lung cancer. General study results and limits: Adjacent lung had a median 57 of the 100 largest tumor clones. Uninvolved adjacent lung showed the highest T cell clonality, exceeding tumor.

As to this clone: What it recognizes is unknown.

Germline CDR1 reads MDHEN; CDR2 reads SYDVKM. The length of the CDR3 is 14 residues. The V and J ends lost 2 bases and 4 bases, in that order; junction bases with no gene match: 4. Data came from immunoSEQ multiplex PCR; TCRdb stores just in-frame clones and leaves some out. The sample holds 15,000 to 25,000 clones, 89% seen once. The sequence derives from a man between 40 and 70 years old with stage I lung adenocarcinoma. The input for sequencing was peripheral blood, taken before any cancer treatment. The chain uses TRBV28 and TRBJ2-5, with 7 bases matching TRBD1. As DNA, the CDR3 is TGTGCCAGCAGTTTAATTGGGACAGCAGAGACCCAGTACTTC. Its translation is CASSLIGTAETQYF. The full variable domain, its missing parts supplied by reference TRBV28 and TRBJ2-5, is DVKVTQSSRYLVKRTGEKVFLECVQDMDHENMFWYRQDPGLGLRLIYFSYDVKMKEKGDIPEGYSVSREKKERFSLILESASTNQTSMYLCASSLIGTAETQYFGPGTRLLVL.